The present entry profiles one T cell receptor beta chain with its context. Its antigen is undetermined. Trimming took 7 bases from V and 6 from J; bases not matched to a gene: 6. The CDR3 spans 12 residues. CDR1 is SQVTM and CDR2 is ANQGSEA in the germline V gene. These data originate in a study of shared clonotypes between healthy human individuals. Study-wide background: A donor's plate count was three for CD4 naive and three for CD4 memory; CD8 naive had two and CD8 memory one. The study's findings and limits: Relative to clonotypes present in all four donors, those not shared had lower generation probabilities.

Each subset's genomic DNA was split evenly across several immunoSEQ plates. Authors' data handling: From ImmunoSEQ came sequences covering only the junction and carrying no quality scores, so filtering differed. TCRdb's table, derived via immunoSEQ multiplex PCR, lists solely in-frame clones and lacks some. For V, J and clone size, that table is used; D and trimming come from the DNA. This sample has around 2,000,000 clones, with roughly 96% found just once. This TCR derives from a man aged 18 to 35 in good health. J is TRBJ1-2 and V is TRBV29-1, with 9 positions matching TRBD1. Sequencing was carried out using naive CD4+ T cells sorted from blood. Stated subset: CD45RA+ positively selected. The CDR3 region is CSGGGQGHGYTF. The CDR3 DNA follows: TGCAGCGGTGGGGGACAGGGTCATGGCTACACCTTC.